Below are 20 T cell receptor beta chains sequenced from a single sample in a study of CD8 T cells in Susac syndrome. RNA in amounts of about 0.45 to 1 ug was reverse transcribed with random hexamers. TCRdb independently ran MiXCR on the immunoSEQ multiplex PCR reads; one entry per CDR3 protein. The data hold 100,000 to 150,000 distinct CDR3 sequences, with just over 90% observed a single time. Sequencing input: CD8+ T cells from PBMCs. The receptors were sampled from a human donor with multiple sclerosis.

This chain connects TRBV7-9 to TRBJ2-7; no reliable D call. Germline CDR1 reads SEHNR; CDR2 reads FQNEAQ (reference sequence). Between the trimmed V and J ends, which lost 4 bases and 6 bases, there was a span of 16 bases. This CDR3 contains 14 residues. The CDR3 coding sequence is TGTGCCAGCAGCTCGACCAATTCCCAGCTCGAGCAGTACTTC. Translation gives CASSSTNSQLEQYF.

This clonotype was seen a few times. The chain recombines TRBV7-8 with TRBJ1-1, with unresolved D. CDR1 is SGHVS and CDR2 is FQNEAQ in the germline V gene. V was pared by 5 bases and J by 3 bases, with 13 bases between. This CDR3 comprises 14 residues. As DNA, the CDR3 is TGTGCCAGCAGCCCCACGGGAGGACACACTGAAGCTTTCTTT. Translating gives CASSPTGGHTEAFF.

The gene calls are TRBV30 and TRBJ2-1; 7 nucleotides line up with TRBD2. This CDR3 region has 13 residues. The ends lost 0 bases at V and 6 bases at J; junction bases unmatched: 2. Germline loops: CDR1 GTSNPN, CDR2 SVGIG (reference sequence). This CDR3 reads CAWSVASGNEQFF. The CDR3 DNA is TGTGCCTGGAGTGTGGCTAGCGGCAATGAGCAGTTCTTC.

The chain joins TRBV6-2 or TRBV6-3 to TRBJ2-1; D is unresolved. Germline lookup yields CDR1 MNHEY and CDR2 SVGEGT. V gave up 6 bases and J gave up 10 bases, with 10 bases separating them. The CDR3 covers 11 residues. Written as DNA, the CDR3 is TGTGCCAGCAGCAACGGATGGGAGCAGTTCTTC. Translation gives CASSNGWEQFF.

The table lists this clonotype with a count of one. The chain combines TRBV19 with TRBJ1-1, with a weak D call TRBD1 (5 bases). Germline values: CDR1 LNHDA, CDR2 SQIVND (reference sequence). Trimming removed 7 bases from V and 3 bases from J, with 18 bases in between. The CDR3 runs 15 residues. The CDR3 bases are TGTGCCAGTATCATAGCCCGGGGCAGATACACTGAAGCTTTCTTT. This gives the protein CASIIARGRYTEAFF.

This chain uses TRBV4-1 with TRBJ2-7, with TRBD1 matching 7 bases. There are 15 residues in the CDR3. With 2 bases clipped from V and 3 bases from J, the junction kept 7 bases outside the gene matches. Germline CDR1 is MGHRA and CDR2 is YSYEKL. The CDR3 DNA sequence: TGCGCCAGCAGCCAATCCACCGGGACAGACTACGAGCAGTACTTC. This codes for CASSQSTGTDYEQYF.

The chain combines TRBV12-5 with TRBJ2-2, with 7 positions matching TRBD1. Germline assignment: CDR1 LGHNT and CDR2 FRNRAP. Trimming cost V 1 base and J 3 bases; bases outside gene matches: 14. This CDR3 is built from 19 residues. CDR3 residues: CASGLARSSGTDYTGELFF. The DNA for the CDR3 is TGTGCTAGTGGTTTGGCACGAAGTTCCGGGACAGATTACACCGGGGAGCTGTTTTTT. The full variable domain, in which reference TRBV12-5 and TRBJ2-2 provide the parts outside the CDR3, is DARVTQTPRHKVTEMGQEVTMRCQPILGHNTVFWYRQTMMQGLELLAYFRNRAPLDDSGMPKDRFSAEMPDATLATLKIQPSEPRDSAVYFCASGLARSSGTDYTGELFFGEGSRLTVL.

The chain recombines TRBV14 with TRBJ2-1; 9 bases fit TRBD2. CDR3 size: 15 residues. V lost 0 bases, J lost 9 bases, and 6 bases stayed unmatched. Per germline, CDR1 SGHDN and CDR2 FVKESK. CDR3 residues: CASSQDPSGATEQFF. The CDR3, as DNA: TGTGCCAGCAGCCAAGACCCTAGCGGGGCCACTGAGCAGTTCTTC.

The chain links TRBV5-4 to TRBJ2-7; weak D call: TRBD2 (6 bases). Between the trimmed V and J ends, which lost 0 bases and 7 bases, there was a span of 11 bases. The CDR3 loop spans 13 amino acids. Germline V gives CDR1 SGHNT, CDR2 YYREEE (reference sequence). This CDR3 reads CASSLDRGKEQYF. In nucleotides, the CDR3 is TGTGCCAGCAGCTTGGATCGGGGGAAGGAGCAGTACTTC.

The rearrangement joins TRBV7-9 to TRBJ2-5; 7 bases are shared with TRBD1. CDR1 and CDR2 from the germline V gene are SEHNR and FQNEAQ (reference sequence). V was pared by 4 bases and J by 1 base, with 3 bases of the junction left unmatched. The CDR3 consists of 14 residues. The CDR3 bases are TGTGCCAGCAGCTGGGGACAGTCCCAAGAGACCCAGTACTTC. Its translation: CASSWGQSQETQYF.

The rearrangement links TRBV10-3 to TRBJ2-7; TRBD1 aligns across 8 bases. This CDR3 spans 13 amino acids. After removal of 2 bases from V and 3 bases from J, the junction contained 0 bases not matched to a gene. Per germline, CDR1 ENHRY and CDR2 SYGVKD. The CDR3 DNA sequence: TGTGCCATCAGTGAGGGGACAGGCTACGAGCAGTACTTC. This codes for CAISEGTGYEQYF.

In nucleotides, the CDR3 is TGTGCCAGCAGTGGGGCGGGTGGGGGTTTGAATGAGCAGTTCTTC. Amino acid sequence: CASSGAGGGLNEQFF. The chain uses TRBV27 and TRBJ2-1; D may be TRBD1 or TRBD2 (5 bases each). V was pared by 5 bases and J by 7 bases, with 18 bases between. This CDR3 contains 15 residues. The germline V gene has CDR1 MNHEY and CDR2 SMNVEV (reference sequence).

The CDR3 nucleotides are TGTGCCAGCAGCGGACCGGACAGGGCATTTTATGAAGCTTTCTTT. It encodes CASSGPDRAFYEAFF. This chain links TRBV5-6 with TRBJ1-1; 8 positions agree with TRBD1. V was pared by 4 bases and J by 7 bases, with 12 bases of the junction left unmatched. Per the germline V gene, CDR1 is SGHDT and CDR2 is YYEEEE. The CDR3 consists of 15 residues. The whole variable domain, remainder taken from reference TRBV5-6 and TRBJ1-1, is DAGVTQSPTHLIKTRGQQVTLRCSPKSGHDTVSWYQQALGQGPQFIFQYYEEEERQRGNFPDRFSGHQFPNYSSELNVNALLLGDSALYLCASSGPDRAFYEAFFGQGTRLTVV.

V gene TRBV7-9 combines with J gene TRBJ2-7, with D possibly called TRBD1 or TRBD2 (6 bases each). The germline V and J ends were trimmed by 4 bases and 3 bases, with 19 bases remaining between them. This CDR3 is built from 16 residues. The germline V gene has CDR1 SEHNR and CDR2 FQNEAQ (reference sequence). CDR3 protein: CASSSTRGHLGYEQYF. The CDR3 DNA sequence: TGTGCCAGCAGCTCGACGCGGGGACACCTCGGCTACGAGCAGTACTTC.

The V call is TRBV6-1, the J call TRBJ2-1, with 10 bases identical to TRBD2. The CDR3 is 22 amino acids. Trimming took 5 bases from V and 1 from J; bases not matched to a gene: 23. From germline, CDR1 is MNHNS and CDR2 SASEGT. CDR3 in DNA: TGTGCCAGCAGTAAACAAACAGGACCCCCGGGACTAGCGTTAATTTCCTACAATGAGCAGTTCTTC. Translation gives CASSKQTGPPGLALISYNEQFF.

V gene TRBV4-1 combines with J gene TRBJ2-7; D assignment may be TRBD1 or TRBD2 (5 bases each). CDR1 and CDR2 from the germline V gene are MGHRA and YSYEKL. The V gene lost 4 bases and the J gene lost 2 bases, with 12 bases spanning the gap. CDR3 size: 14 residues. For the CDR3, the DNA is TGCGCCAGCAGCCCCGGGACGGAAGCCTACGAGCAGTACGTC. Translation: CASSPGTEAYEQYV.

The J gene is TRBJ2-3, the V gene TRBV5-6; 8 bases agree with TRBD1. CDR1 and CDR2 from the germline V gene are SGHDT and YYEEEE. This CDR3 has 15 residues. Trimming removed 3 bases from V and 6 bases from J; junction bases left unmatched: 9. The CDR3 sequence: CASSSGQVTPDTQYF. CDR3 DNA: TGTGCCAGCAGCTCGGGACAGGTAACTCCGGATACGCAGTATTTT. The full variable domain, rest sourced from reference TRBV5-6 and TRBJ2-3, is DAGVTQSPTHLIKTRGQQVTLRCSPKSGHDTVSWYQQALGQGPQFIFQYYEEEERQRGNFPDRFSGHQFPNYSSELNVNALLLGDSALYLCASSSGQVTPDTQYFGPGTRLTVL.

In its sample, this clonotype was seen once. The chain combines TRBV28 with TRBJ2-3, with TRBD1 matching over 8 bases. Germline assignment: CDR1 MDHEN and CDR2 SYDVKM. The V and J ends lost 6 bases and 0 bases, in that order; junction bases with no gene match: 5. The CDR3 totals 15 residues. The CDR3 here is CASRKTGVSTDTQYF. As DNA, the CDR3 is TGTGCCAGCAGAAAGACAGGGGTGAGCACAGATACGCAGTATTTT.

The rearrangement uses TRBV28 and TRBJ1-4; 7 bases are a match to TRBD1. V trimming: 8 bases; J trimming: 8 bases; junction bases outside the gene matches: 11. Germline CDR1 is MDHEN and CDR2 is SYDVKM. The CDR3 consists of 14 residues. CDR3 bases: TGTGCCAGCGCTTTGGGGCAGGGGGGCGAAAAACTGTTTTTT. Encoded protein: CASALGQGGEKLFF.

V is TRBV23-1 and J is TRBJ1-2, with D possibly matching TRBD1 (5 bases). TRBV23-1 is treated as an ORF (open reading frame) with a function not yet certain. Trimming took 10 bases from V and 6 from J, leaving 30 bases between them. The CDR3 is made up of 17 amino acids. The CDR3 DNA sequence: TGCGCCATCTCGGGTGGGACCCTCGGTGTTTCACCAAATGGCTACACCTTC. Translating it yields CAISGGTLGVSPNGYTF.